Shown below are 27 T cell receptor beta chains from a single sample sequenced in a study of beta chain features in type 1 diabetes. Reverse transcribing all isolated RNA meant expressed TCRB transcripts were sequenced. Some clones are missing from TCRdb's copy, which holds only in-frame ones; the method was immunoSEQ multiplex PCR. The table has about 110,000 clones, approximately 39% seen once. Specimen: stem cell memory CD4+ T cells from blood. The receptors come from a woman aged 18-30 years in good health.

This clone was observed a handful of times. The gene calls are TRBV4-2 and TRBJ2-1; 8 bases fit TRBD1. CDR3 length: 15 amino acids. V lost 2 bases, J lost 4 bases, and 4 bases stayed unmatched. The germline V gene encodes CDR1 LGHNA and CDR2 YNFKEQ. The CDR3 sequence: CASSQSGQEYNEQFF. In DNA form, the CDR3 reads TGTGCCAGCAGCCAATCGGGACAGGAATACAATGAGCAGTTCTTC.

This clone was seen a single time. The chain uses TRBV11-2 and TRBJ1-1, with D perhaps matching TRBD1 (6 bases). This CDR3 spans 13 amino acids. The germline gives CDR1 SGHAT, CDR2 FQNNGV. The V end lost 5 bases, the J end lost 1 base, and 8 bases lay between the germline ends. The CDR3 protein is CASSTQGNTEAFF. For the CDR3, the DNA is TGTGCCAGCAGCACACAGGGGAACACTGAAGCTTTCTTT. The whole variable domain, filled in from reference TRBV11-2 and TRBJ1-1, reads EAGVAQSPRYKIIEKRQSVAFWCNPISGHATLYWYQQILGQGPKLLIQFQNNGVVDDSQLPKDRFSAERLKGVDSTLKIQPAKLEDSAVYLCASSTQGNTEAFFGQGTRLTVV.

The chain recombines TRBV11-2 with TRBJ2-3, with 9 bases matching TRBD1. Germline loops: CDR1 SGHAT, CDR2 FQNNGV. Unmatched junction bases numbered 6, after V lost 5 bases and J lost 3 bases. The CDR3 spans 15 residues. The CDR3 sequence is CASSPRQGDTDTQYF. The CDR3 bases are TGTGCCAGCAGCCCTCGACAGGGGGATACAGATACGCAGTATTTT.

This clone was seen a handful of times. The CDR3 loop is CASQLQGPSYNEQFF. The CDR3 DNA follows: TGTGCCAGCCAATTACAGGGGCCCTCCTACAATGAGCAGTTCTTC. The chain employs TRBV19 and TRBJ2-1, with TRBD1 matching over 7 bases. Germline loops: CDR1 LNHDA, CDR2 SQIVND (reference sequence). The CDR3 sequence is 15 residues long. Trimming removed 9 bases from V and 0 bases from J; junction bases left unmatched: 8.

The V and J genes are TRBV2 and TRBJ2-5; TRBD2 matches at 7 bases. Germline loops: CDR1 SNHLY, CDR2 FYNNEI. Losses at the gene ends were 7 bases for V and 4 bases for J; bases not matched to a gene: 12. The CDR3 consists of 15 residues. Written as DNA, the CDR3 is TGTGCCAGCAACTGGGGGGGTGCCGGGTTAGAGACCCAGTACTTC. Amino acids: CASNWGGAGLETQYF.

The table lists this clone with a count of one. The chain uses TRBV6-1 and TRBJ2-1; D uncertain. Germline assignment: CDR1 MNHNS and CDR2 SASEGT. V was trimmed by 1 base and J by 6 bases, leaving 7 bases between them. This CDR3 comprises 13 residues. In nucleotides, the CDR3 is TGTGCCAGCAGTGAAGTGCTAGTCAATGAGCAGTTCTTC. This sequence encodes CASSEVLVNEQFF.

This clone has only a few counts. The chain has TRBV7-2 and TRBJ2-7; the match to TRBD2 covers 7 bases. The trim removed 5 bases at V and 1 base at J, leaving 5 bases unmatched. This CDR3 region has 14 residues. CDR1 and CDR2 (germline): SGHTA, FQGNSA. Here the CDR3 DNA reads TGTGCCAGCAGCCCTCTAGCGGTTTCCTACGAGCAGTACTTC. It specifies CASSPLAVSYEQYF.

CDR3 loop: CASSNRGTYEQYF. For the CDR3, the DNA is TGTGCCAGTAGTAACAGGGGCACCTACGAGCAGTACTTC. This chain connects TRBV19 to TRBJ2-7, with 7 bases identical to TRBD1. J gave up 2 bases and V 4 bases, and 2 bases lay outside the gene matches. This CDR3 has 13 amino acids. CDR1 and CDR2 (germline): LNHDA, SQIVND (reference sequence). Complete variable domain (other parts from reference TRBV19 and TRBJ2-7): DGGITQSPKYLFRKEGQNVTLSCEQNLNHDAMYWYRQDPGQGLRLIYYSQIVNDFQKGDIAEGYSVSREKKESFPLTVTSAQKNPTAFYLCASSNRGTYEQYFGPGTRLTVT.

The rearrangement links TRBV7-2 to TRBJ2-7, with 7 nucleotides matching TRBD1. CDR1 is SGHTA and CDR2 is FQGNSA in the germline V gene. The CDR3 runs to 14 residues. Losses at the gene ends were 5 bases for V and 2 bases for J; bases not matched to a gene: 6. CDR3: CASSPGQVPYEQYF. The CDR3 DNA sequence: TGTGCCAGCAGCCCTGGACAGGTTCCCTACGAGCAGTACTTC.

This clone was counted only a few times. V and J are TRBV11-3 and TRBJ2-5; D not resolved. The V gene's germline CDR1 is SGHNT and CDR2 YENEEA. The CDR3 spans 14 residues. V gave up 5 bases and J gave up 5 bases, with 15 bases separating them. This CDR3 reads CASSPSPVKETQYF. CDR3 DNA sequence: TGTGCCAGCAGCCCCTCCCCGGTGAAGGAGACCCAGTACTTC.

V and J are TRBV4-3 and TRBJ2-1, with a weak D call TRBD2 (6 bases). Looked up from germline, CDR1 is LGHNA and CDR2 is YSLEER. Trimming left V 3 bases short and J 2 bases short, with 11 bases between. This CDR3 region has 15 residues. The CDR3 bases are TGCGCCAGCAGCCATACGGCGGGGCCCTACAATGAGCAGTTCTTC. This translates into CASSHTAGPYNEQFF.

The chain links TRBV10-3 to TRBJ2-5; D is undetermined. V lost 3 bases and J 4 bases, leaving 3 bases between the germline ends. Germline CDR1 reads ENHRY; CDR2 reads SYGVKD. This CDR3 region has 11 residues. CDR3 amino acids: CAISDSETQYF. The CDR3 region has the DNA TGTGCCATCAGTGACTCAGAGACCCAGTACTTC.

The chain uses TRBV11-2 and TRBJ2-5; D gene ambiguous. V lost 1 base and J lost 2, with 20 bases in between. CDR1 is SGHAT and CDR2 is FQNNGV in the germline V gene. The CDR3 is 18 amino acids. CDR3 loop: CASSLAPGLTAPQETQYF. The CDR3 DNA follows: TGTGCCAGCAGCTTAGCCCCCGGTTTAACAGCTCCACAAGAGACCCAGTACTTC. Full variable domain (remainder filled in from reference TRBV11-2 and TRBJ2-5): EAGVAQSPRYKIIEKRQSVAFWCNPISGHATLYWYQQILGQGPKLLIQFQNNGVVDDSQLPKDRFSAERLKGVDSTLKIQPAKLEDSAVYLCASSLAPGLTAPQETQYFGPGTRLLVL.

The gene calls are TRBV2 and TRBJ2-1, with 12 positions matching TRBD2. V was clipped by 3 bases and J by 2 bases; unmatched bases: 8. CDR1 is SNHLY and CDR2 is FYNNEI in the germline V gene. There are 18 residues in the CDR3. This CDR3 reads CASSDGTSGWPTYNEQFF. In nucleotides, the CDR3 is TGTGCCAGCAGTGATGGGACTAGCGGGTGGCCCACCTACAATGAGCAGTTCTTC.

J is TRBJ2-5 and V is TRBV7-8; D perhaps matches TRBD2 (6 bases). The DNA end is a closer match to TRBJ2-7, so the J assignment may be wrong. CDR1 SGHVS and CDR2 FQNEAQ come from the germline V gene. The CDR3 loop spans 15 amino acids. The CDR3 loop reads CASSRLGRDTYEQYF. DNA for the CDR3: TGTGCCAGCAGCAGACTAGGGCGGGATACCTACGAGCAGTACTTC.

The rearrangement uses TRBV19 and TRBJ2-2; D gene ambiguous. The CDR3 consists of 13 residues. V dropped 5 bases and J dropped 3 bases, with 7 bases sitting between them. CDR1 is LNHDA and CDR2 is SQIVND in the germline V gene (reference sequence). This chain's CDR3 is CASSYSYTGELFF. The CDR3 DNA is TGTGCCAGTAGTTACAGTTACACCGGGGAGCTGTTTTTT.

This clone was found a few times. The chain is built from TRBV5-1 and TRBJ2-7; 8 positions agree with TRBD2. CDR1 and CDR2 from the germline V gene are SGHRS and YFSETQ. This CDR3 comprises 16 residues. V was clipped by 4 bases and J by 0 bases; unmatched bases: 9. The CDR3 DNA follows: TGCGCCAGCAGCCCGCACAGCGGGGGTGGCTCCTACGAGCAGTACTTC. Its protein product is CASSPHSGGGSYEQYF. Complete variable domain (other parts from reference TRBV5-1 and TRBJ2-7): KAGVTQTPRYLIKTRGQQVTLSCSPISGHRSVSWYQQTPGQGLQFLFEYFSETQRNKGNFPGRFSGRQFSNSRSEMNVSTLELGDSALYLCASSPHSGGGSYEQYFGPGTRLTVT.

In this sample, this clone turned up a few times. The V call is TRBV9, the J call TRBJ2-1, with 10 nucleotides matching TRBD2. V dropped 4 bases and J dropped 4; count of bases not matched to a gene: 8. Germline lookup yields CDR1 SGDLS and CDR2 YYNGEE. The CDR3 is 16 residues long. The chain's CDR3 is CASSPYILAGYNEQFF. CDR3 sequence (DNA): TGTGCCAGCAGCCCCTATATACTAGCGGGATACAATGAGCAGTTCTTC.

The chain links TRBV2 to TRBJ1-4; D unclear. The V end was cut by 4 bases, the J end by 7 bases, with 13 bases between. The CDR3 loop spans 14 amino acids. Germline values: CDR1 SNHLY, CDR2 FYNNEI. The CDR3: CASSVITGAEKLFF. The CDR3 coding sequence is TGTGCCAGCAGTGTAATTACGGGAGCTGAAAAACTGTTTTTT.

This rearrangement joins TRBV19 to TRBJ1-2; 7 nucleotides agree with TRBD1. The CDR3 is made up of 15 amino acids. V was clipped by 4 bases and J by 2 bases; unmatched bases: 7. The germline CDR1 and CDR2 sequences are LNHDA and SQIVND (reference sequence). CDR3 protein: CASSTGTAQNYGYTF. DNA of the CDR3: TGTGCCAGTAGTACCGGGACAGCCCAGAACTATGGCTACACCTTC.

The rearrangement links TRBV19 to TRBJ2-1, with 13 bases identical to TRBD2. Germline values: CDR1 LNHDA, CDR2 SQIVND (reference sequence). The V segment lost 5 bases and the J segment 10 bases; nucleotides outside the gene matches: 8. CDR3 length: 15 residues. The CDR3 DNA follows: TGTGCCAGTAGTGCCACTAGCGGGAGGGCCTTAGAGCAGTTCTTC. Amino acids: CASSATSGRALEQFF. Filled out from reference TRBV19 and TRBJ2-1, the complete variable domain reads DGGITQSPKYLFRKEGQNVTLSCEQNLNHDAMYWYRQDPGQGLRLIYYSQIVNDFQKGDIAEGYSVSREKKESFPLTVTSAQKNPTAFYLCASSATSGRALEQFFGPGTRLTVL.

V gene TRBV30 combines with J gene TRBJ2-3; perhaps TRBD1 as D (5 bases). V dropped 0 bases and J dropped 8 bases, with 12 bases sitting between them. Per the germline V gene, CDR1 is GTSNPN and CDR2 is SVGIG (reference sequence). The CDR3 extends over 13 amino acids. The CDR3: CAWSVTASGTQYF. The DNA for the CDR3 is TGTGCCTGGAGTGTGACAGCAAGTGGTACGCAGTATTTT.

V gene TRBV6-5 combines with J gene TRBJ2-3, with TRBD1 as a possible D gene (6 bases). The CDR3 is 14 residues long. Germline V CDR1 and CDR2: MNHEY, SVGAGI. V gave up 8 bases and J gave up 2 bases, with 14 bases separating them. CDR3 sequence (DNA): TGTGCCAGCCGAGGGACACTTCCCACAGATACGCAGTATTTT. Its translation: CASRGTLPTDTQYF.

This clone has just a few counts. V gene TRBV28 combines with J gene TRBJ1-1, with 8 bases matching TRBD1. This CDR3 contains 13 residues. Trimming cost V 7 bases and J 6 bases; bases outside gene matches: 7. The germline V gene encodes CDR1 MDHEN and CDR2 SYDVKM. This CDR3 reads CASNRQGMAEAFF. In DNA form, the CDR3 reads TGTGCCAGCAACAGACAGGGGATGGCTGAAGCTTTCTTT.

The chain combines TRBV5-4 with TRBJ1-4; no firm D call. The CDR3 has 15 residues. Trimming took off 4 bases at V and 4 bases at J, with 14 bases between the two ends. Germline lookup yields CDR1 SGHNT and CDR2 YYREEE (reference sequence). CDR3 in amino acids: CASSQWQTGNEKLFF. CDR3 DNA: TGTGCCAGCAGCCAATGGCAGACGGGTAATGAAAAACTGTTTTTT.

This clone was observed a few times. The chain recombines TRBV28 with TRBJ1-2; 7 bases line up with TRBD1. Looked up from germline, CDR1 is MDHEN and CDR2 is SYDVKM. Trimming removed 4 bases from V and 10 bases from J; junction bases left unmatched: 15. CDR3 length: 15 amino acids. The chain's CDR3 is CASSSGQAASPDYTF. The CDR3, as DNA: TGTGCCAGCAGTTCCGGACAGGCTGCCTCACCGGACTACACCTTC.

The V call is TRBV5-1, the J call TRBJ1-2, with 7 bases aligning to TRBD1. After removal of 3 bases from V and 2 bases from J, the junction contained 7 bases not matched to a gene. Germline assignment: CDR1 SGHRS and CDR2 YFSETQ. The length of the CDR3 is 15 residues. CDR3 protein: CASSSYRGQNYGYTF. The CDR3, as DNA: TGCGCCAGCAGCTCCTACAGGGGCCAGAACTATGGCTACACCTTC.